A single sample is the source of the 27 T cell receptor beta chains below, sequenced in a study of patients and donors after allogeneic stem cell transplantation (TCRdb year 2020). Library preparation used RT-PCR. The data were produced on a NextSeq 550. TCRdb trimmed the raw reads at Q25, called clones with MiXCR and kept productive beta chains. Each entry merges the rows of one CDR3 protein and shows their most common DNA and genes. The sample table records approximately 170,000 distinct CDR3 sequences; more than 20% of these occur just once. The ten top clones hold 26% of the sample. Sequenced sample: blood, either unsorted or a sorted T cell fraction (not recorded which). These receptors originate from a human donor who was either an allogeneic HSCT recipient or a stem cell or donor lymphocyte infusion donor (not recorded which). It is not recorded whose cells these are; they may come from a transplant donor.

The rearrangement joins TRBV27 to TRBJ1-2; D gene uncertain. This CDR3 is 13 amino acids long. Trimming removed 5 bases from V and 4 bases from J, with 11 bases in between. Germline V gene data show CDR1 as MNHEY and CDR2 as SMNVEV (reference sequence). CDR3 sequence (DNA): TGTGCCAGCAGTACCAGCAAAACCTATGGCTACACCTTC. Translating it yields CASSTSKTYGYTF.

The table lists this clonotype with a few counts. The chain recombines TRBV6-2 or TRBV6-3 with TRBJ2-7; no clear D. This CDR3 region has 13 residues. Germline V gene lookup returns CDR1 MNHEY and CDR2 SVGEGT. V gave up 6 bases and J gave up 6 bases, with 15 bases separating them. CDR3 loop: CASSPLIHAEQYF. The CDR3 DNA follows: TGTGCCAGCAGCCCCCTAATACACGCCGAGCAGTACTTC.

V gene TRBV7-8 combines with J gene TRBJ2-3; possibly TRBD2 for D (7 bases). This CDR3 region has 17 residues. Germline V lookup: CDR1 SGHVS, CDR2 FQNEAQ. Trimming took off 5 bases at V and 1 base at J, with 19 bases between the two ends. The CDR3 loop reads CASSPTFKGGGTDTQYF. The CDR3 DNA reads as TGTGCCAGCAGCCCGACCTTTAAAGGGGGGGGCACAGATACGCAGTATTTT.

The table lists this clonotype with a few counts. V is TRBV5-1 and J is TRBJ1-1; maybe TRBD1 (5 bases). The CDR3 covers 15 residues. V lost 4 bases, J lost 0 bases, and 13 bases lay in between. CDR1 is SGHRS, CDR2 YFSETQ, per germline. The CDR3, as DNA: TGCGCCAGCAGCCCCCCTTTGGGGCTGAACACTGAAGCTTTCTTT. Translated, it gives CASSPPLGLNTEAFF.

This clonotype has a handful of counts. The chain joins TRBV7-9 to TRBJ1-2, with 8 bases matching TRBD1. Germline lookup yields CDR1 SEHNR and CDR2 FQNEAQ (reference sequence). The CDR3 sequence is 16 residues long. V lost 1 base and J lost 3; bases outside the gene matches: 7. The CDR3, as DNA: TGTGCCAGCAGCTTAGGATGGACAGGGTACGACTATGGCTACACCTTC. This encodes CASSLGWTGYDYGYTF.

This clonotype has at least ten counts. The rearrangement uses TRBV5-1 and TRBJ1-2, with TRBD1 as a possible D gene (5 bases). Germline V gene data show CDR1 as SGHRS and CDR2 as YFSETQ. CDR3 length: 13 residues. V was trimmed by 0 bases and J by 7 bases, leaving 10 bases between them. CDR3 in DNA: TGCGCCAGCAGCTTGGGGGACGGCTTTGGCTACACCTTC. This sequence encodes CASSLGDGFGYTF.

There are a few counts of this clonotype. The chain employs TRBV7-2 and TRBJ1-6; D gene uncertain. V was trimmed by 5 bases and J by 4 bases, leaving 12 bases between them. The CDR3 is made up of 15 amino acids. Germline V lookup: CDR1 SGHTA, CDR2 FQGNSA. The CDR3 spells CASSPARLYNSPLHF. Written as DNA, the CDR3 is TGTGCCAGCAGCCCGGCCAGGCTATATAATTCACCCCTCCACTTT.

The gene calls are TRBV5-6 and TRBJ1-2; a possible D gene is TRBD1 (6 bases). V was pared by 2 bases and J by 5 bases, with 7 bases between. The CDR3 contains 12 residues. Germline-derived CDR1 and CDR2 are SGHDT and YYEEEE. The CDR3 reads CASSFQGYGYTF. In DNA form, the CDR3 reads TGTGCCAGCAGCTTTCAGGGGTATGGCTACACCTTC.

This clonotype showed up just a few times. The rearrangement joins TRBV28 to TRBJ1-1; no firm D call. The CDR3 runs 15 residues. The germline V gene has CDR1 MDHEN and CDR2 SYDVKM. The V end lost 3 bases, the J end lost 0 bases, and 11 bases lay between the germline ends. This CDR3 is CASSFRLIMNTEAFF. CDR3 DNA: TGTGCCAGCAGTTTCAGATTAATTATGAACACTGAAGCTTTCTTT.

The rearrangement links TRBV12-3 or TRBV12-4 to TRBJ1-1, with 8 positions matching TRBD1. The trim removed 6 bases at V and 6 bases at J, leaving 6 bases unmatched. The CDR3 spans 13 residues. Here the CDR3 reads CASRLTGVPEAFF. The CDR3 DNA reads TGTGCCAGCAGACTGACAGGGGTTCCTGAAGCTTTCTTT.

The chain has TRBV25-1 and TRBJ2-7, with no clear D. The CDR3 has 11 residues. Germline CDR1 and CDR2: MGHDK and SYGVNS. Trimming pared 5 bases from V and 3 bases from J, leaving 5 bases between. The CDR3 loop is CASSFVYEQYF. CDR3 nucleotide sequence: TGTGCCAGCAGTTTCGTCTACGAGCAGTACTTC.

This chain joins TRBV6-2 or TRBV6-3 and TRBJ1-5; D not certain. Germline assignment: CDR1 MNHEY and CDR2 SVGEGT. V was pared by 0 bases and J by 9 bases, with 12 bases between. The CDR3 is 14 amino acids. The CDR3 DNA sequence: TGTGCCAGCAGTTACTCGAATGTTGCAAGGCCCCAGCATTTT. Its translation is CASSYSNVARPQHF.

V usage is TRBV29-1 and J usage is TRBJ1-2, with no clear D. Trimming shortened V by 4 bases and J by 5 bases, and 14 bases separated the two germline ends. This CDR3 region has 13 residues. Germline V lookup: CDR1 SQVTM, CDR2 ANQGSEA. The CDR3 sequence is CSVVLRGAYGYTF. DNA for the CDR3: TGCAGCGTTGTACTACGCGGTGCTTATGGCTACACCTTC.

There are a few counts of this clonotype. The rearrangement joins TRBV19 to TRBJ2-3; D not certain. CDR1 is LNHDA, CDR2 SQIVND, per germline (reference sequence). The CDR3 is 17 residues long. V lost 1 base to trimming and J lost 0 bases, with 14 bases between them. CDR3 sequence: CASSIAAVALSTDTQYF. CDR3 DNA: TGTGCCAGTAGTATAGCGGCGGTAGCTCTTAGCACAGATACGCAGTATTTT.

This clonotype came up a few times. CDR3 protein: CASSGQVASDEQYF. As DNA, the CDR3 is TGCGCCAGCAGTGGACAGGTAGCTTCGGACGAGCAGTACTTC. This sequence joins TRBV5-1 and TRBJ2-7, with TRBD1 matching over 7 bases. The CDR3 has 14 amino acids. V shed 5 bases, J shed 5 bases, and the junction held 10 bases outside the gene matches. Germline loops: CDR1 SGHRS, CDR2 YFSETQ.

This clonotype appeared a few times. This chain uses TRBV14 with TRBJ1-1; a possible D gene is TRBD1 (5 bases). V shed 4 bases and J shed 3 bases, with 21 bases lying between them. CDR1 is SGHDN, CDR2 FVKESK, per germline. CDR3 length: 17 amino acids. Here the CDR3 DNA reads TGTGCCAGCAGCCCACGGGGCGGGCGTCTTTTGGACACTGAAGCTTTCTTT. Residues: CASSPRGGRLLDTEAFF.

Only a few counts were recorded for this clonotype. The genes are TRBV3-1 and TRBJ2-3; D not resolved. Trimming cost V 3 bases and J 5 bases, with 6 bases left between them. The CDR3 spans 12 residues. Germline V CDR1 and CDR2: LGHDT, YNNKEL (reference sequence). The CDR3: CASSQGRDTQYF. Written as DNA, the CDR3 is TGTGCCAGCAGCCAGGGAAGAGATACGCAGTATTTT.

The chain couples TRBV4-2 to TRBJ2-1; 9 bases match TRBD2. This CDR3 has 15 amino acids. Per the germline V gene, CDR1 is LGHNA and CDR2 is YNFKEQ. V dropped 7 bases and J dropped 4; count of bases not matched to a gene: 8. CDR3: CASTRLAVKYNEQFF. CDR3 DNA sequence: TGTGCCAGCACCAGACTAGCGGTAAAGTACAATGAGCAGTTCTTC.

The J gene is TRBJ1-1, the V gene TRBV20-1; maybe TRBD1 (5 bases). The CDR3 loop spans 13 amino acids. Germline loops: CDR1 DFQATT, CDR2 SNEGSKA (reference sequence). CDR3 DNA sequence: TGCAGCGCGGGGGGGAGCATGAACACTGAAGCTTTCTTT. Protein sequence: CSAGGSMNTEAFF.

This rearrangement joins TRBV5-1 to TRBJ2-2; 8 nucleotides match TRBD1. V shed 1 base, J shed 7 bases, and the junction held 3 bases outside the gene matches. This CDR3 spans 14 amino acids. CDR1 and CDR2 from the germline V gene are SGHRS and YFSETQ. The CDR3 loop is CASSLTTGVGELFF. The DNA for the CDR3 is TGCGCCAGCAGCTTGACGACAGGGGTCGGGGAGCTGTTTTTT.

The V gene is TRBV21-1, the J gene TRBJ2-7; no check of the table's D call, TRBD2, against the DNA was made. TRBV21-1 is a recognized pseudogene. The length of the CDR3 is 16 residues. Written as DNA, the CDR3 is TGTGCCAGCAGCAAAGAAAGCCGGGAGGGGAATTACGAGCAGTACTTC. Protein sequence: CASSKESREGNYEQYF.

This clonotype was seen a few times. V usage is TRBV28 and J usage is TRBJ2-3; TRBD2 matches 9 bases. There are 15 residues in the CDR3. V shed 3 bases and J 4 bases; nucleotides not matched to a gene: 5. The germline V gene has CDR1 MDHEN and CDR2 SYDVKM. The CDR3 loop reads CASSFSGSPPDTQYF. The DNA for the CDR3 is TGTGCCAGCAGTTTTAGCGGGAGTCCCCCAGATACGCAGTATTTT.

There are many counts of this clonotype. The chain recombines TRBV6-6 with TRBJ1-2, with a weak D call TRBD1 (6 bases). Germline CDR1 is MNHNY and CDR2 is SVGAGI (reference sequence). The V gene lost 4 bases and the J gene lost 3 bases, with 18 bases spanning the gap. CDR3 size: 16 residues. The CDR3 protein is CASSSQGEELDYGYTF. The CDR3 DNA is TGTGCCAGCAGTTCACAGGGAGAGGAATTAGACTATGGCTACACCTTC.

CDR3 loop: CATSDRSRTAQETQYF. CDR3 coding DNA: TGTGCCACCAGTGATCGTTCGAGGACCGCTCAAGAGACCCAGTACTTC. The V and J genes are TRBV24-1 and TRBJ2-5; D uncertain. Germline values: CDR1 KGHDR, CDR2 SFDVKD. The V gene lost 3 bases and the J gene lost 2 bases, with 15 bases spanning the gap. This CDR3 region has 16 residues.

This clonotype was counted between two and nine times. The rearrangement uses TRBV20-1 and TRBJ2-7, with 9 bases matching TRBD2. The V gene end was trimmed by 0 bases and the J gene end by 4 bases; junction bases not matched to a gene: 1. In germline, CDR1 is DFQATT, CDR2 SNEGSKA (reference sequence). The CDR3 is 13 residues long. CDR3 residues: CSARDAGGYEQYF. The CDR3 nucleotides read TGCAGTGCTAGAGATGCGGGAGGGTACGAGCAGTACTTC.

The chain has TRBV12-3 or TRBV12-4 and TRBJ1-3, with 8 bases that match TRBD1. J gave up 10 bases and V 5 bases, and 4 bases lay outside the gene matches. The CDR3 length is 12 residues. CDR3 residues: CASSLTGGTIYF. The DNA for the CDR3 is TGTGCCAGCAGTCTTACAGGGGGGACCATATATTTT.

This clonotype was observed many times. The chain is built from TRBV5-6 and TRBJ2-5; no definite D call. The germline gives CDR1 SGHDT, CDR2 YYEEEE. This CDR3 has 14 amino acids. Trimming took off 0 bases at V and 0 bases at J, with 6 bases between the two ends. CDR3 DNA: TGTGCCAGCAGCTTGGCTGGGAACCAAGAGACCCAGTACTTC. Translating it yields CASSLAGNQETQYF.